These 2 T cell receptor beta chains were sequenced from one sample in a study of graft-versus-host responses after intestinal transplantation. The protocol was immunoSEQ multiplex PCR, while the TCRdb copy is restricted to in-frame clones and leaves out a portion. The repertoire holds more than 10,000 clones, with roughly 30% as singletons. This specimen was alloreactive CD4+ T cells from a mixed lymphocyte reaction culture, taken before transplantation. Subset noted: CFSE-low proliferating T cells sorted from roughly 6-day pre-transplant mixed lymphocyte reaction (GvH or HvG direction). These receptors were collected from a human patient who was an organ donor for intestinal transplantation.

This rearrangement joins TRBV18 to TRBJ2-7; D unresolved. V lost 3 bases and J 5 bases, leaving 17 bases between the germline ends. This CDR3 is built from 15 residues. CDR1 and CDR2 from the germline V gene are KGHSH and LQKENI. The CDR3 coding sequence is TGTGCCAGCTCACCCGTACAATTGGCTGTCGACGAGCAGTACTTC. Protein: CASSPVQLAVDEQYF.

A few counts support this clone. The CDR3 reads CASSSQNAGTYEQYF. In nucleotides, the CDR3 is TGTGCCAGCAGCTCCCAAAACGCGGGTACCTACGAGCAGTACTTC. The J gene is TRBJ2-7, the V gene TRBV7-2; a possible D gene is TRBD2 (5 bases). The V gene lost 4 bases and the J gene lost 2 bases, with 15 bases spanning the gap. CDR1 and CDR2 (germline): SGHTA, FQGNSA. CDR3 size: 15 residues.